This entry describes one TCR beta chain. This entry is derived from a study of blood T cell repertoires in COVID-19. The CDR3 is 14 residues long. Trimming stripped 6 bases from V and 9 bases from J, with 15 bases between. Germline CDR1 PRHDT, CDR2 FYEKMQ (reference sequence). TCRdb keeps only in-frame clones here, not all; method: immunoSEQ multiplex PCR. The repertoire has roughly 30,000 clones, 76% of them found once; the top ten carry over 30%. This sequence originates from a man aged 70-80 years with acute or convalescent COVID-19. This chain connects TRBV13 to TRBJ1-6; D remains ambiguous. The sample consisted of peripheral blood. CDR3 amino acids: CASRPTDPISPLHF. The DNA of the CDR3 is TGTGCCAGCAGACCCACAGACCCTATTTCACCCCTCCACTTT.